This T cell receptor beta chain was sequenced in a study of patients and donors after allogeneic stem cell transplantation. CDR3 size: 16 residues. The V gene lost 3 bases and the J gene lost 0 bases, with 13 bases spanning the gap. Germline loops: CDR1 WNHNN, CDR2 SYGVQD (reference sequence). MiXCR was run by TCRdb on the RT-PCR reads, yielding one entry per CDR3 protein. The table lists fewer than 60,000 distinct CDR3 sequences, approximately 12% of them singletons. The rearrangement links TRBV10-1 to TRBJ2-3, with D possibly being TRBD2 (6 bases). The sequenced material came from blood, either unsorted or a sorted T cell fraction (not recorded which). The origin of this receptor is a human donor who was either an allogeneic HSCT recipient or a stem cell or donor lymphocyte infusion donor (not recorded which). It is not recorded whose cells these are; they may come from a transplant donor. This chain's CDR3 is CASSDMGGLSTDTQYF. DNA for the CDR3: TGCGCCAGCAGTGATATGGGGGGATTGAGCACAGATACGCAGTATTTT.